The 12 T cell receptor beta chains listed next were all sequenced from one sample in a study of blood T cell repertoires in COVID-19. The data were produced by immunoSEQ multiplex PCR, yet TCRdb's version contains in-frame clones alone and is incomplete. The sample gives roughly 250,000 clones, around 93% of which show up once; 0.95% to 1.5% is in the top ten. The sample consisted of PBMCs or T cells enriched from blood (not recorded which). The receptors shown here come from a human donor in a cohort exposed to, infected with or recovered from COVID-19 (not recorded which). The donor label of this sample is uncertain.

V usage is TRBV29-1 and J usage is TRBJ2-5; D remains unclear. Germline V CDR1 and CDR2: SQVTM, ANQGSEA. Trimming took off 0 bases at V and 14 bases at J, with 13 bases between the two ends. This CDR3 comprises 11 residues. The CDR3 DNA is TGCAGCGTTGAAGATCGCGCCCCTCCTTACTTC. As protein: CSVEDRAPPYF.

This clone occurred a few times. The V call is TRBV25-1, the J call TRBJ1-2; TRBD1 matches 8 bases. Germline loops: CDR1 MGHDK, CDR2 SYGVNS. The CDR3 runs to 15 residues. The junction had 10 bases not matched to a gene; V was cut back by 6 bases and J by 4 bases. The CDR3 here is CASSVGQGTGYGYTF. The DNA for the CDR3 is TGTGCCAGCAGCGTCGGACAGGGAACTGGCTATGGCTACACCTTC.

The rearrangement links TRBV9 to TRBJ2-3; 13 positions agree with TRBD2. CDR1 and CDR2 (germline): SGDLS, YYNGEE. The CDR3 is 17 amino acids. The V and J ends lost 3 bases and 2 bases, in that order; junction bases with no gene match: 6. CDR3 sequence (DNA): TGTGCCAGCAGCGCGGGACTAGCGGGGCTTTACACAGATACGCAGTATTTT. Protein product: CASSAGLAGLYTDTQYF.

The chain is built from TRBV7-9 and TRBJ1-4; 9 bases are a match to TRBD1. The CDR3 extends over 15 amino acids. J lost 5 bases, V lost 4 bases, and 5 bases had no gene match. CDR1 is SEHNR, CDR2 FQNEAQ, per germline (reference sequence). CDR3 coding DNA: TGTGCCAGCAGCTCAGGACAGGGGAAAAATGAAAAACTGTTTTTT. Its translation is CASSSGQGKNEKLFF.

This chain joins TRBV4-1 and TRBJ2-1; 15 nucleotides agree with TRBD2. The CDR3 loop spans 18 amino acids. The germline CDR1 and CDR2 sequences are MGHRA and YSYEKL. Unmatched junction bases numbered 13, after V lost 4 bases and J lost 9 bases. CDR3 bases: TGCGCCAGCAGCCCTAACATCGTGGGACTAGCGGGGGGCCCTGAGCAGTTCTTC. This translates into CASSPNIVGLAGGPEQFF.

This sequence joins TRBV7-9 and TRBJ1-1; weak D call: TRBD1 (6 bases). There are 15 residues in the CDR3. Germline values: CDR1 SEHNR, CDR2 FQNEAQ (reference sequence). Trimming pared 5 bases from V and 1 base from J, leaving 14 bases between. The DNA for the CDR3 is TGTGCCAGCAGCCAGGGGAGGGGGGCGAACACTGAAGCTTTCTTT. Protein product: CASSQGRGANTEAFF.

This chain uses TRBV9 with TRBJ2-5, with 8 bases lining up with TRBD1. In germline, CDR1 is SGDLS, CDR2 YYNGEE. V was clipped by 0 bases and J by 7 bases; unmatched bases: 11. The CDR3 spans 16 residues. The chain's CDR3 is CASSVEGQGGIGTQYF. The CDR3 coding sequence is TGTGCCAGCAGCGTAGAAGGACAGGGTGGGATAGGGACCCAGTACTTC. The whole variable domain, filled in from reference TRBV9 and TRBJ2-5, reads DSGVTQTPKHLITATGQRVTLRCSPRSGDLSVYWYQQSLDQGLQFLIQYYNGEERAKGNILERFSAQQFPDLHSELNLSSLELGDSALYFCASSVEGQGGIGTQYFGPGTRLLVL.

A remark on this clone: The same CDR3 can be traced to other DNA sequences in this sample. The chain is built from TRBV2 and TRBJ2-7; 8 bases agree with TRBD1. Germline CDR1 reads SNHLY; CDR2 reads FYNNEI. The junction had 9 bases not matched to a gene; V was cut back by 4 bases and J by 7 bases. The CDR3 is 14 residues long. The CDR3 DNA is TGTGCCAGCAGTGTGGGGCAGGGGGCAGGGGAGCAGTACTTC. Its translation is CASSVGQGAGEQYF. Filled out from reference TRBV2 and TRBJ2-7, the complete variable domain reads EPEVTQTPSHQVTQMGQEVILRCVPISNHLYFYWYRQILGQKVEFLVSFYNNEISEKSEIFDDQFSVERPDGSNFTLKIRSTKLEDSAMYFCASSVGQGAGEQYFGPGTRLTVT.

This rearrangement joins TRBV2 to TRBJ2-3; the match to TRBD2 covers 13 bases. CDR1 SNHLY and CDR2 FYNNEI come from the germline V gene. CDR3 length: 16 residues. Losses at the gene ends were 4 bases for V and 3 bases for J; bases not matched to a gene: 4. The CDR3 spells CASSGTTSGGTDTQYF. In nucleotides, the CDR3 is TGTGCCAGCAGTGGCACGACTAGCGGGGGGACAGATACGCAGTATTTT.

The chain combines TRBV19 with TRBJ1-6; a weak D match, TRBD1 (5 bases). CDR1 is LNHDA, CDR2 SQIVND, per germline (reference sequence). Trimming stripped 5 bases from V and 0 bases from J, with 8 bases between. The CDR3 has 15 amino acids. CDR3: CASSHRSSYNSPLHF. In nucleotides, the CDR3 is TGTGCCAGTAGTCACAGGAGCTCCTATAATTCACCCCTCCACTTT.

Notes on this clone: Other DNA sequences of this sample code for an identical CDR3. The chain couples TRBV9 to TRBJ1-1; no reliable D call. Germline CDR1 is SGDLS and CDR2 is YYNGEE. The CDR3 covers 15 residues. Trimming shortened V by 0 bases and J by 2 bases, and 11 bases separated the two germline ends. The CDR3 DNA follows: TGTGCCAGCAGCGTAGAAGATCGAGTAAACACTGAAGCTTTCTTT. This encodes CASSVEDRVNTEAFF. Combining the CDR3 with reference TRBV9 and TRBJ1-1 gives the whole variable domain DSGVTQTPKHLITATGQRVTLRCSPRSGDLSVYWYQQSLDQGLQFLIQYYNGEERAKGNILERFSAQQFPDLHSELNLSSLELGDSALYFCASSVEDRVNTEAFFGQGTRLTVV.

CDR3 nucleotides: TGTGCCAGCTCACCGAGGGACAGAGGGACCGGGGAGCTGTTTTTT. As protein: CASSPRDRGTGELFF. The V and J genes are TRBV18 and TRBJ2-2; 7 bases are shared with TRBD1. The CDR3 has 15 residues. Germline assignment: CDR1 KGHSH and CDR2 LQKENI. The J segment lost 5 bases and the V segment lost 3 bases, leaving 6 bases of the junction unmatched.